This T cell receptor beta chain was recorded in a study of blood T cell repertoires in COVID-19. Here immunoSEQ multiplex PCR was the method, and the copy in TCRdb shows in-frame clones only, minus some. Among about 150,000 clones listed, roughly 87% were seen once. Germline CDR1 MDHEN, CDR2 SYDVKM. The CDR3 sequence is 15 residues long. Trimming removed 6 bases at V and 6 bases at J, with 18 bases between. The chain employs TRBV28 and TRBJ1-5; tentative D call: TRBD1 (6 bases). This clonotype was sampled from a woman in her thirties or forties who had been exposed to COVID-19. Specimen: PBMCs or T cells enriched from blood (not recorded which). For the CDR3, the DNA is TGTGCCAGCAGCACGACAGGCCCCGGGGCTCAGCCCCAGCATTTT. This translates into CASSTTGPGAQPQHF.